The 18 T cell receptor beta chains reported below all come from one sample, sequenced in a study of blood T cell repertoires in COVID-19. Only in-frame clones appear in the TCRdb table, and some are missing; sequencing was by immunoSEQ multiplex PCR. In the table there are some 150,000 clones, roughly 84% of which are singletons. The specimen was peripheral blood. Receptors were obtained from a man in his forties or fifties with acute or convalescent COVID-19.

The chain uses TRBV20-1 and TRBJ1-2; 7 positions agree with TRBD1. Looked up from germline, CDR1 is DFQATT and CDR2 is SNEGSKA (reference sequence). V shed 4 bases and J 8 bases; nucleotides not matched to a gene: 4. The CDR3 covers 11 residues. The CDR3 loop reads CSAKLGQGYTF. DNA of the CDR3: TGCAGTGCTAAGTTGGGACAGGGCTACACCTTC.

The chain carries TRBV3-1 (or the pseudogene TRBV3-2) and TRBJ1-2; a possible D gene is TRBD1 (5 bases). The CDR3 length is 16 residues. Trimming took 4 bases from V and 4 from J, leaving 19 bases between them. The V gene's germline CDR1 is LGHDT and CDR2 YNNKEL (reference sequence). CDR3 amino acids: CASSPRLLQGSYGYTF. CDR3 coding DNA: TGTGCCAGCAGCCCCCGCCTTTTGCAGGGTAGCTATGGCTACACCTTC.

This clone was observed a handful of times. V and J are TRBV6-5 and TRBJ1-2; TRBD1 might be the D (6 bases). Trimming cost V 6 bases and J 3 bases, with 17 bases left between them. Germline V gene data show CDR1 as MNHEY and CDR2 as SVGAGI. CDR3 length: 15 amino acids. The CDR3 DNA sequence: TGTGCCAGCAGGGAGAGCCTTGGACAGCACTATGGCTACACCTTC. It translates to CASRESLGQHYGYTF.

This chain joins TRBV19 and TRBJ1-1; D uncertain. The CDR3 is 15 residues long. Trimming stripped 7 bases from V and 0 bases from J, with 15 bases between. Germline CDR1 is LNHDA and CDR2 is SQIVND (reference sequence). CDR3 sequence reads: CASTASGSLNTEAFF. The CDR3 nucleotides read TGTGCCAGTACCGCCTCGGGAAGTCTGAACACTGAAGCTTTCTTT.

This clone has a handful of counts. The chain joins TRBV10-3 to TRBJ2-2; weak D call: TRBD1 (6 bases). Germline V gene data show CDR1 as ENHRY and CDR2 as SYGVKD. The CDR3 has 14 amino acids. V dropped 10 bases and J dropped 3 bases, with 15 bases sitting between them. DNA of the CDR3: TGTGCCAGCGTTGGGGCAGGGGACACCGGGGAGCTGTTTTTT. Its translation is CASVGAGDTGELFF.

This clone was recorded once. The chain has TRBV30 and TRBJ2-7, with 7 bases that match TRBD1. With 6 bases clipped from V and 0 bases from J, the junction kept 2 bases outside the gene matches. Germline V gives CDR1 GTSNPN, CDR2 SVGIG (reference sequence). This CDR3 spans 12 amino acids. The CDR3 region is CACGDSSYEQYF. CDR3 in DNA: TGTGCCTGCGGGGACAGCTCCTACGAGCAGTACTTC.

CDR3 bases: TGTGCCAGCAGCTTAGGAGGTACAGGGCTTAATGAAAAACTGTTTTTT. It encodes CASSLGGTGLNEKLFF. The chain couples TRBV7-8 to TRBJ1-4; D may be TRBD1 (6 bases). Germline CDR1 SGHVS, CDR2 FQNEAQ. Trimming stripped 1 base from V and 4 bases from J, with 13 bases between. The CDR3 runs to 16 residues. The whole variable domain, remainder taken from reference TRBV7-8 and TRBJ1-4, is GAGVSQSPRYKVAKRGQDVALRCDPISGHVSLFWYQQALGQGPEFLTYFQNEAQLDKSGLPSDRFFAERPEGSVSTLKIQRTQQEDSAVYLCASSLGGTGLNEKLFFGSGTQLSVL.

The V and J genes are TRBV7-8 and TRBJ1-1; D uncertain. Germline V gene lookup returns CDR1 SGHVS and CDR2 FQNEAQ. This CDR3 has 14 amino acids. V dropped 7 bases and J dropped 2 bases, with 14 bases sitting between them. The CDR3 loop is CASTTGYSNTEAFF. CDR3 DNA: TGTGCCAGCACCACCGGCTACAGTAACACTGAAGCTTTCTTT.

This clone was recorded a few times. The chain employs TRBV27 and TRBJ1-1; TRBD1 is a possible D gene (5 bases). This CDR3 comprises 13 residues. Trimming pared 5 bases from V and 1 base from J, leaving 8 bases between. In germline, CDR1 is MNHEY, CDR2 SMNVEV (reference sequence). The CDR3 region is CASSLTGNTEAFF. The DNA of the CDR3 is TGTGCCAGCAGTCTCACAGGGAACACTGAAGCTTTCTTT.

This chain uses TRBV18 with TRBJ1-3; tentatively, D is TRBD1 (6 bases). Germline CDR1 is KGHSH and CDR2 is LQKENI. V was cut by 4 bases and J by 0 bases, with 13 bases left in between. This CDR3 spans 16 amino acids. CDR3 sequence reads: CASSQTPGDSGNTIYF. The CDR3 DNA reads as TGTGCCAGCTCACAAACCCCAGGGGACTCTGGAAACACCATATATTTT.

This clone came up once. J is TRBJ1-4 and V is TRBV25-1; possible D gene TRBD1, 5 bases. Trimming cost V 7 bases and J 3 bases, with 9 bases left between them. The CDR3 consists of 13 residues. Looked up from germline, CDR1 is MGHDK and CDR2 is SYGVNS. CDR3 bases: TGTGCCAGCATCGGGGGGGCTAATGAAAAACTGTTTTTT. Translating it yields CASIGGANEKLFF.

The chain couples TRBV28 to TRBJ2-5; maybe TRBD1 (6 bases). The CDR3 is made up of 18 amino acids. V was trimmed by 5 bases and J by 4 bases, leaving 26 bases between them. The germline gives CDR1 MDHEN, CDR2 SYDVKM. In DNA, the CDR3 is TGTGCCAGCAGTCTTTATAGGGGGTTTGGATATTCCCTAGAGACCCAGTACTTC. It encodes CASSLYRGFGYSLETQYF.

J is TRBJ2-1 and V is TRBV1; the table's D call, TRBD2, has no DNA check behind it. TRBV1 is assigned pseudogene status. The CDR3 sequence is 15 residues long. CDR3: CTSSQDGTSFCEQFF. The DNA of the CDR3 is TGCACCAGCAGCCAAGATGGGACTAGCTTCTGTGAGCAGTTCTTC.

This chain uses TRBV1 with TRBJ1-1; the tabulated D call, TRBD1, remains unverified against the DNA. TRBV1 is described as a pseudogene. The CDR3 is 23 residues long. The CDR3 region has the DNA TGCACCAGCAGCCAAGGTTTGTATGAGCCCGGGCAGCCTGGACATATCCCCCACACTGAAGCTTTCTTT. Translated: CTSSQGLYEPGQPGHIPHTEAFF.

The chain uses TRBV10-2 and TRBJ1-4; 7 bases align to TRBD1. The CDR3 totals 15 residues. From germline, CDR1 is WSHSY and CDR2 SAAADI. J lost 4 bases, V lost 4 bases, and 6 bases had no gene match. The CDR3 sequence is CASSAGTAFNEKLFF. CDR3 DNA: TGCGCCAGCAGTGCCGGGACAGCCTTTAATGAAAAACTGTTTTTT.

Only a few counts were recorded for this clone. J is TRBJ1-2 and V is TRBV28, with no clear D. The V and J ends lost 2 bases and 2 bases respectively, with 12 bases between them. CDR3 length: 15 amino acids. In germline, CDR1 is MDHEN, CDR2 SYDVKM. The CDR3, as DNA: TGTGCCAGCAGTTTAGGAGGACGAGGGAACTATGGCTACACCTTC. Amino acid sequence: CASSLGGRGNYGYTF.

This rearrangement joins TRBV19 to TRBJ1-6, with 10 bases lining up with TRBD1. Germline lookup yields CDR1 LNHDA and CDR2 SQIVND (reference sequence). The trim removed 6 bases at V and 8 bases at J, leaving 10 bases unmatched. The length of the CDR3 is 16 residues. This CDR3 reads CASRSLRGQGYSPLHF. The CDR3, as DNA: TGTGCCAGTAGATCCCTCAGGGGACAGGGGTATTCACCCCTCCACTTT.

This chain joins TRBV10-3 and TRBJ2-7, with 11 bases that match TRBD2. Germline V lookup: CDR1 ENHRY, CDR2 SYGVKD. The V gene end was trimmed by 2 bases and the J gene end by 5 bases; junction bases not matched to a gene: 5. The CDR3 runs 15 residues. DNA for the CDR3: TGTGCCATCAGTGAGAAGACTAGCGGGGTTAACGAGCAGTACTTC. Translating gives CAISEKTSGVNEQYF.